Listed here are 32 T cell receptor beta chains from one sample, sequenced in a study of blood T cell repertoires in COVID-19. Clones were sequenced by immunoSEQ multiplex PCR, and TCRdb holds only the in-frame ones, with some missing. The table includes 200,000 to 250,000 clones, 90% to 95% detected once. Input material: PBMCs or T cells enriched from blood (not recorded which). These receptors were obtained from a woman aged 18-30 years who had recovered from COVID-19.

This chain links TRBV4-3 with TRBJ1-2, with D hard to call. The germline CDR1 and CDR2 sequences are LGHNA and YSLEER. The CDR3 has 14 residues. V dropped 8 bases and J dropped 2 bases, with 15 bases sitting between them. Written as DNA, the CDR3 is TGCGCCAGCGCCCTAGGCCCGGAGAACTATGGCTACACCTTC. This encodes CASALGPENYGYTF.

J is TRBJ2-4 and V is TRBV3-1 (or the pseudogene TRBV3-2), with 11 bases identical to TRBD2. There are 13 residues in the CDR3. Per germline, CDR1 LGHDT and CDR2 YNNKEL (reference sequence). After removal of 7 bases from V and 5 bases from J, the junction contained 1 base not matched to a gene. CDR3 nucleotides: TGTGCCAGCATACTAGCGGGAGAAAACATTCAGTACTTC. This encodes CASILAGENIQYF.

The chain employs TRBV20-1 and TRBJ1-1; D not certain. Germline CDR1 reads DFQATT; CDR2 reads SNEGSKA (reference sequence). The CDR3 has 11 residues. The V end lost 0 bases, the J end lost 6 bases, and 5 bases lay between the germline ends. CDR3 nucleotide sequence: TGCAGTGCTAGAGATGTCGCTGAAGCTTTCTTT. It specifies CSARDVAEAFF.

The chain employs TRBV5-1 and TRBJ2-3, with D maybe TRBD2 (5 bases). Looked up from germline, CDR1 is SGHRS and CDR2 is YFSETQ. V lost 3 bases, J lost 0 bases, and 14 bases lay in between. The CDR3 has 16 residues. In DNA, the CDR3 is TGCGCCAGCAGCTCGTACTCGGGGTTTAGCACAGATACGCAGTATTTT. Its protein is CASSSYSGFSTDTQYF.

Here the CDR3 DNA reads TGTGCCAGCAGCCAATCAACTAGCGGGGGGGTAAGCTCCTACGAGCAGTACTTC. This translates into CASSQSTSGGVSSYEQYF. This chain joins TRBV4-2 and TRBJ2-7; 13 nucleotides line up with TRBD2. CDR3 length: 18 amino acids. V was clipped by 2 bases and J by 0 bases; unmatched bases: 7. The germline V gene encodes CDR1 LGHNA and CDR2 YNFKEQ.

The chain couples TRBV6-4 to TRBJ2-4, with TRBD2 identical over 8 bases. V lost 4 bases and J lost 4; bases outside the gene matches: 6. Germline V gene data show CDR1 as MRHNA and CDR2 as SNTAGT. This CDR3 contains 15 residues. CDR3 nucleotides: TGTGCCAGCAGTGCCATAGCGGGGCTTAAAAACATTCAGTACTTC. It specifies CASSAIAGLKNIQYF.

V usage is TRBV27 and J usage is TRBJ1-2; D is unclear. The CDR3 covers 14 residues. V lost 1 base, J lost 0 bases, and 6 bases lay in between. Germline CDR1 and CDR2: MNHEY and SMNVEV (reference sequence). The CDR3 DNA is TGTGCCAGCAGTTTATACGGGGCTAACTATGGCTACACCTTC. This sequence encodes CASSLYGANYGYTF.

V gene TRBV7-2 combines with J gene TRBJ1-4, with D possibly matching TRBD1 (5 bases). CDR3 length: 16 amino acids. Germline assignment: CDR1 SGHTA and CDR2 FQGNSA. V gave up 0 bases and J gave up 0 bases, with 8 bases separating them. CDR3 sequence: CASSLAGTATNEKLFF. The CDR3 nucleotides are TGTGCCAGCAGCTTAGCGGGGACTGCAACTAATGAAAAACTGTTTTTT.

The CDR3 here is CASSTGQGGSGVSTNTEAFF. CDR3 DNA sequence: TGTGCCAGCAGTACGGGACAGGGTGGTAGTGGTGTGAGTACGAACACTGAAGCTTTCTTT. The chain recombines TRBV27 with TRBJ1-1, with TRBD1 identical over 9 bases. V was clipped by 5 bases and J by 1 base; unmatched bases: 20. The CDR3 sequence is 20 residues long. Per germline, CDR1 MNHEY and CDR2 SMNVEV (reference sequence).

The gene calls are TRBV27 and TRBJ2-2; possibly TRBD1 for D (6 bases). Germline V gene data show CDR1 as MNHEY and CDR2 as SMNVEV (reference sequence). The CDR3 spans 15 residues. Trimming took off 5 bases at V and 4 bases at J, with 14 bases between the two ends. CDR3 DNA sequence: TGTGCCAGCAGTCCAGTTACAGGGACCACCGGGGAGCTGTTTTTT. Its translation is CASSPVTGTTGELFF.

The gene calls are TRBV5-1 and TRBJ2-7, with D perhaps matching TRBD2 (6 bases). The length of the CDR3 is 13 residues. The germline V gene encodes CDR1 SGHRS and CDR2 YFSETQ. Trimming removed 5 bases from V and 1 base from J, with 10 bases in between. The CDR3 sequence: CASRRDLSYEQYF. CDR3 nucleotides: TGCGCCAGCAGACGGGACTTGTCCTACGAGCAGTACTTC.

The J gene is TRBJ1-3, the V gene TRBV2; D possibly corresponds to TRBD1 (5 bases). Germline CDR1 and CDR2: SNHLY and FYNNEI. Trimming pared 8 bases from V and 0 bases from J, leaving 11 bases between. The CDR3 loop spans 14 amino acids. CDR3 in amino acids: CASRGTFSGNTIYF. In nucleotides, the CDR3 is TGTGCCAGCCGGGGGACCTTCTCTGGAAACACCATATATTTT. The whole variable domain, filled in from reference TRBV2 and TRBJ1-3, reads EPEVTQTPSHQVTQMGQEVILRCVPISNHLYFYWYRQILGQKVEFLVSFYNNEISEKSEIFDDQFSVERPDGSNFTLKIRSTKLEDSAMYFCASRGTFSGNTIYFGEGSWLTVV.

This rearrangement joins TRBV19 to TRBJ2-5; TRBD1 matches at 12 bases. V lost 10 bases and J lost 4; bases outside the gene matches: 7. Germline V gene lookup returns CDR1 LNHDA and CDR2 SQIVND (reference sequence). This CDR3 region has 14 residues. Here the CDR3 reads CATRDRGRGETQYF. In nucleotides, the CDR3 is TGTGCCACCCGGGACAGGGGGCGCGGAGAGACCCAGTACTTC.

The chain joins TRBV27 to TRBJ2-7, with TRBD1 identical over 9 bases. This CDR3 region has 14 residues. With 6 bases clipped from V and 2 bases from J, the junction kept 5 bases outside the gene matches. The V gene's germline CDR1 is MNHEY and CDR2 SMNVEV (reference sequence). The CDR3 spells CASRGTGKTYEQYF. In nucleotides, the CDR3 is TGTGCCAGCAGAGGGACAGGGAAAACCTACGAGCAGTACTTC.

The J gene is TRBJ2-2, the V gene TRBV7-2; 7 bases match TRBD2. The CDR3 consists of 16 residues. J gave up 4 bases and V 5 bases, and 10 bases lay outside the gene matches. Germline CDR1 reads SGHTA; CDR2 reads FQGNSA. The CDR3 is CASSRQGGPGTGELFF. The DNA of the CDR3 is TGTGCCAGCAGCCGCCAGGGAGGGCCTGGCACCGGGGAGCTGTTTTTT.

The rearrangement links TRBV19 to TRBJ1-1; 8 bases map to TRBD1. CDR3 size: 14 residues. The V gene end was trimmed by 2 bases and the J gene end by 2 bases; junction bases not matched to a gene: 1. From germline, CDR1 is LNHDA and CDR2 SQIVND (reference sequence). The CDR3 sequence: CASSIQGANTEAFF. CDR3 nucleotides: TGTGCCAGTAGTATACAGGGGGCTAACACTGAAGCTTTCTTT.

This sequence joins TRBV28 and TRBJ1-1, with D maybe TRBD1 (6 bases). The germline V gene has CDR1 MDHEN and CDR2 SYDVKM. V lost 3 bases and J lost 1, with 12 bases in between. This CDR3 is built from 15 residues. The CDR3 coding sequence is TGTGCCAGCAGTTTGACCGGGACATCGAACACTGAAGCTTTCTTT. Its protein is CASSLTGTSNTEAFF.

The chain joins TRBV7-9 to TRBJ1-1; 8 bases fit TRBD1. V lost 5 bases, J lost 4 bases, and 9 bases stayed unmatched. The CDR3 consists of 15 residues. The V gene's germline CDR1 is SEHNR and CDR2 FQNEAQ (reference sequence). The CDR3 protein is CASSPRQGRTTEAFF. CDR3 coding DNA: TGTGCCAGCAGCCCGAGACAGGGGAGGACCACTGAAGCTTTCTTT.

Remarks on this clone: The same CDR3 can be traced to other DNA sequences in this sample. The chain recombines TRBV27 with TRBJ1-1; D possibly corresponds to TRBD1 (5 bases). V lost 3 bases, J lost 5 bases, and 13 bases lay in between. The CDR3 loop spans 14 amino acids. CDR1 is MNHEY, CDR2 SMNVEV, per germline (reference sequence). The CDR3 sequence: CASSFQGAGTEAFF. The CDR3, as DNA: TGTGCCAGCAGTTTCCAGGGCGCCGGGACTGAAGCTTTCTTT.

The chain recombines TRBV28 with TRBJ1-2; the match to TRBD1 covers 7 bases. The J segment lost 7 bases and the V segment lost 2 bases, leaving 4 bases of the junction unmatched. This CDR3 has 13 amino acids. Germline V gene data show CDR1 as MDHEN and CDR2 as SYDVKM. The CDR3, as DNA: TGTGCCAGCAGTTTAACCGGGACAGTTGGCTACACCTTC. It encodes CASSLTGTVGYTF.

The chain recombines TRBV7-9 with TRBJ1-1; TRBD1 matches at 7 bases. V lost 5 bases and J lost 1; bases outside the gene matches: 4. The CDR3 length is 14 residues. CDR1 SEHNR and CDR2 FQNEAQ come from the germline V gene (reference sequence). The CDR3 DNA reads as TGTGCCAGCAGCGAGAACAGGGGGAACACTGAAGCTTTCTTT. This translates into CASSENRGNTEAFF.

The CDR3 is CATSSQGQGEKLFF. In DNA, the CDR3 is TGTGCCACGTCCTCACAGGGCCAGGGAGAAAAACTGTTTTTT. This chain uses TRBV28 with TRBJ1-4, with D possibly matching TRBD1 (6 bases). V lost 10 bases and J lost 8, with 20 bases in between. In germline, CDR1 is MDHEN, CDR2 SYDVKM. This CDR3 has 14 amino acids.

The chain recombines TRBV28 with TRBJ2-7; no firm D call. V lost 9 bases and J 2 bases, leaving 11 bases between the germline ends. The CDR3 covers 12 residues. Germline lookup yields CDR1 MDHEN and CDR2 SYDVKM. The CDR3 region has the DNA TGTGCCAGAACCCAACACCCCTACGAGCAGTACTTC. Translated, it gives CARTQHPYEQYF.

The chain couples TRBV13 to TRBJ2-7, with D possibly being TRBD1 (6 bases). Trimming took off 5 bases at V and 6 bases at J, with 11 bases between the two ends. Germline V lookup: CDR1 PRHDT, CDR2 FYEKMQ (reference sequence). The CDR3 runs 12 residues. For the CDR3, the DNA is TGTGCCAGCAGCGGGCAGGGGTCCGAGCAGTACTTC. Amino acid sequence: CASSGQGSEQYF. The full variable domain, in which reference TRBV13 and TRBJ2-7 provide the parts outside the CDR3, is AAGVIQSPRHLIKEKRETATLKCYPIPRHDTVYWYQQGPGQDPQFLISFYEKMQSDKGSIPDRFSAQQFSDYHSELNMSSLELGDSALYFCASSGQGSEQYFGPGTRLTVT.

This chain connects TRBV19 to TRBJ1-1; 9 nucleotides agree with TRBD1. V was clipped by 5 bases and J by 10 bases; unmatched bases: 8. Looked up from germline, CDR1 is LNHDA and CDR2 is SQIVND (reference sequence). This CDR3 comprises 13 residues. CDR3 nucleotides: TGTGCCAGTAGTTCACAGGGGGCGTCGGCAGCTTTCTTT. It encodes CASSSQGASAAFF.

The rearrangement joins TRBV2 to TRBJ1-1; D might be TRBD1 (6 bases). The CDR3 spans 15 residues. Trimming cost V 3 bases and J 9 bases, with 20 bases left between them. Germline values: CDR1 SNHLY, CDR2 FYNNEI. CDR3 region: CASSERGSFAVKAFF. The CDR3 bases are TGTGCCAGCAGTGAGAGGGGGAGTTTCGCGGTAAAAGCTTTCTTT.

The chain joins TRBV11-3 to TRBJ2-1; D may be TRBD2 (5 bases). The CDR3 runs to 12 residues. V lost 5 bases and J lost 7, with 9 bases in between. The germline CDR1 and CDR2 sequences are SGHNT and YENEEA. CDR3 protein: CASSRGGNEQFF. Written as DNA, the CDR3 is TGTGCCAGCAGCCGTGGCGGGAATGAGCAGTTCTTC.

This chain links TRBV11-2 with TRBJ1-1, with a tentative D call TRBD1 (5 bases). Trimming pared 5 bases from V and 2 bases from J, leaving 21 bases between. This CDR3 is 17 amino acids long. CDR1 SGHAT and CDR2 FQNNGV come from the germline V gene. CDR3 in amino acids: CASSIRRGEGPNTEAFF. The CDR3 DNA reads TGTGCCAGCAGCATTAGGAGGGGAGAGGGGCCTAACACTGAAGCTTTCTTT.

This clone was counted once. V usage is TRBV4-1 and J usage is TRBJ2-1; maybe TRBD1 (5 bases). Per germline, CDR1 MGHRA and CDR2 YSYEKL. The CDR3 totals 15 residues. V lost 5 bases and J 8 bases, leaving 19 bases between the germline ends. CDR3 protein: CASSFRDPPQHEQFF. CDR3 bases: TGCGCCAGCAGCTTCAGGGATCCCCCACAACATGAGCAGTTCTTC.

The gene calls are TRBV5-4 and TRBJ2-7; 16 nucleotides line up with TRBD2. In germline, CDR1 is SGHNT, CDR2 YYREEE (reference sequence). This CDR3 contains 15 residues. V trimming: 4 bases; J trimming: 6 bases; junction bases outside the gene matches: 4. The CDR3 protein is CASSPGLAGGVEQYF. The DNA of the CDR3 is TGTGCCAGCAGCCCGGGACTAGCGGGAGGGGTCGAGCAGTACTTC.

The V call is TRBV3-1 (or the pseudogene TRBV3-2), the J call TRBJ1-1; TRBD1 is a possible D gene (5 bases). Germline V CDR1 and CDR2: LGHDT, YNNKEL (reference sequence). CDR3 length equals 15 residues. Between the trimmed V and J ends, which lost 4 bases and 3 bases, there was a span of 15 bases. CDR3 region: CASSPRTPRDTEAFF. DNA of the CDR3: TGTGCCAGCAGCCCACGGACACCTAGGGACACTGAAGCTTTCTTT.

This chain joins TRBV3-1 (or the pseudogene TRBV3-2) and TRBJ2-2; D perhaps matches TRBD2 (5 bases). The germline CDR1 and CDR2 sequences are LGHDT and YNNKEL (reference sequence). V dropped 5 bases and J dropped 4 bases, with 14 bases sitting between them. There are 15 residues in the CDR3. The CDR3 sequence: CASSYSVKTTGELFF. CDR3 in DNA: TGTGCCAGCAGCTATAGCGTTAAGACCACCGGGGAGCTGTTTTTT.